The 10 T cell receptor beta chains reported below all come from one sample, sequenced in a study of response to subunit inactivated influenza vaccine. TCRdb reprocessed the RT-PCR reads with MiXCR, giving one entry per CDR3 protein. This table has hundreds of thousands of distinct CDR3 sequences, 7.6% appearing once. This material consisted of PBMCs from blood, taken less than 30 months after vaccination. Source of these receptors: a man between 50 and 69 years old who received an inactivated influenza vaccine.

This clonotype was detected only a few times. CDR3 residues: CSARSGTPRNYNEQFF. The CDR3 DNA follows: TGCAGTGCTAGATCCGGGACACCTCGTAACTACAATGAGCAGTTCTTC. This chain connects TRBV20-1 to TRBJ2-1; a weak D match, TRBD1 (6 bases). With 2 bases removed from V and 3 bases from J, the gap between germline ends came to 17 bases. This CDR3 comprises 16 residues. Germline loops: CDR1 DFQATT, CDR2 SNEGSKA (reference sequence).

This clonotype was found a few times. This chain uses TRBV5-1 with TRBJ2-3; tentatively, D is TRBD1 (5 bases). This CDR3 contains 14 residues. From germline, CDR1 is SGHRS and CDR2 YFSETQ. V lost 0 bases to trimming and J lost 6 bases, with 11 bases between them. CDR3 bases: TGCGCCAGCAGCTTGGCCGGCAGGGTCGATACGCAGTATTTT. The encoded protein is CASSLAGRVDTQYF.

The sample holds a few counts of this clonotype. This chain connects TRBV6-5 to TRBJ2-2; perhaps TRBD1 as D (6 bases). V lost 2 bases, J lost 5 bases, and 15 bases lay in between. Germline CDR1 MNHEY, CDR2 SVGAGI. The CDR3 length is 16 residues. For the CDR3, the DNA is TGTGCCAGCAGTTACCGTGGGGGCGCTAGGACCGGGGAGCTGTTTTTT. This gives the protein CASSYRGGARTGELFF.

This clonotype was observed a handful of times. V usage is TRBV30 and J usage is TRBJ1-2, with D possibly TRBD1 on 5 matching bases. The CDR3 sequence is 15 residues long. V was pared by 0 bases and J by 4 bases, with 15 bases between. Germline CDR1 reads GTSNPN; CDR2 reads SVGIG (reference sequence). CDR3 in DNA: TGTGCCTGGAGTGTACTAGGGGAACACGGCTATGGCTACACCTTC. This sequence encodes CAWSVLGEHGYGYTF.

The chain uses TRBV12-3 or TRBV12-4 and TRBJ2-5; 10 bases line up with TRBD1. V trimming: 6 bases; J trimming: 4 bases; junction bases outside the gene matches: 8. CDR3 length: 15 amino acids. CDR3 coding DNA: TGTGCCAGCAGCATGGGACAGGGGATATTAGAGACCCAGTACTTC. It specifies CASSMGQGILETQYF.

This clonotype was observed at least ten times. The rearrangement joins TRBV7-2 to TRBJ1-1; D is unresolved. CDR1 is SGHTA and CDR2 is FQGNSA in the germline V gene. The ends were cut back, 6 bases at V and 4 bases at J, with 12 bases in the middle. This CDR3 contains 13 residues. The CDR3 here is CASRSRGSTEAFF. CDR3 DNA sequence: TGTGCCAGCAGATCACGGGGATCCACTGAAGCTTTCTTT.

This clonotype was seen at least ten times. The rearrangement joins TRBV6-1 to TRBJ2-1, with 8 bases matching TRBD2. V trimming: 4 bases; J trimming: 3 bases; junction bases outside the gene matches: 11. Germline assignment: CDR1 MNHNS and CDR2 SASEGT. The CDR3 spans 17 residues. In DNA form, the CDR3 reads TGTGCCAGCAGTGTATACCAACGGGAGGGCCTCTACAATGAGCAGTTCTTC. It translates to CASSVYQREGLYNEQFF.

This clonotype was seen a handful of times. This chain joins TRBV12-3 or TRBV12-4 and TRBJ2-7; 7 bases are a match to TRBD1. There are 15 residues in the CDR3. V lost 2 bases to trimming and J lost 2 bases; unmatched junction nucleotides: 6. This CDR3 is CASSLTGTATYEQYF. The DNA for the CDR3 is TGTGCCAGCAGTTTAACAGGGACAGCCACCTACGAGCAGTACTTC.

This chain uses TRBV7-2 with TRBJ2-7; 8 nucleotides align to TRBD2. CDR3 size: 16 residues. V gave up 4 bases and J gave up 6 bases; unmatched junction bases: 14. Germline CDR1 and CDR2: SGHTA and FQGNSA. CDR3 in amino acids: CASSSRGGSGRREQYF. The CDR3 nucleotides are TGTGCCAGCAGCTCCCGAGGGGGAAGCGGGAGACGCGAGCAGTACTTC.

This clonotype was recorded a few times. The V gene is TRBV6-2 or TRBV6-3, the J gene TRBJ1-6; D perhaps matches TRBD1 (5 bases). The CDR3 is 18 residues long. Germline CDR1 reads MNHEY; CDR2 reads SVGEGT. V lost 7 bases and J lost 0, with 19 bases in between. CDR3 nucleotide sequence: TGTGCCAGCACCCAACGGATGAGACAGAGCTCCTATAATTCACCCCTCCACTTT. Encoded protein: CASTQRMRQSSYNSPLHF.